The clone carrying this T cell receptor (beta chain) has just a few counts. In TCRdb, the reads were re-called with MiXCR into one record per CDR3 protein. The data contain about 250,000 distinct CDR3 sequences, 9% to 15% of them seen just once; the ten biggest clones take up 1.6%. CDR3 length: 16 residues. V was clipped by 7 bases and J by 2 bases; unmatched bases: 11. Germline V lookup: CDR1 SEHNR, CDR2 FQNEAQ (reference sequence). This record comes from a study of T cell repertoires in cytomegalovirus infection. Across the study: Public TCR beta signature analysis indicated the presence of both CMV infection and matching HLA type.

The chain joins TRBV7-9 to TRBJ2-3; TRBD2 agrees at 8 bases. The receptor's source is a human donor in good health (CMV status not recorded). Some clones in this sample may be carry-over from other donors' samples. The sequencing input was PBMCs. In DNA form, the CDR3 reads TGTGCCAGCACCTTTACTGCGGGAGGCCCCACAGATACGCAGTATTTT. As protein: CASTFTAGGPTDTQYF.